This T cell receptor beta chain was recovered during a study of shared clonotypes between healthy human individuals. Comment on this clone: Antigen specificity is unknown.

The germline V gene has CDR1 LGHNA and CDR2 YNFKEQ. The CDR3 totals 14 residues. Trimming shortened V by 5 bases and J by 6 bases, and 13 bases separated the two germline ends. The study's findings and limits: A small donor pool kept down the genetic and exposure-history diversity that was represented.

In the original workflow: ImmunoSEQ output lacked quality scores and full-length reads, limiting matched filtering. The data were produced by immunoSEQ multiplex PCR, yet TCRdb's version contains in-frame clones alone and is incomplete. Clone size and the V and J calls come from that table; the DNA yielded D and trimming. The table lists about 480,000 clones, 79% of them singletons, with over 10% in the top ten. The sequence derives from a woman aged 40 to 50 in good health. Some clones in this sample may be carry-over from other donors' samples. The gene calls are TRBV4-2 and TRBJ1-4, with TRBD1 as a possible D gene (6 bases). The sequencing sample was made of PBMCs. The CDR3 DNA reads TGTGCCAGCAGCAGCAACAGGGATGATGAAAAACTGTTTTTT. Translating gives CASSSNRDDEKLFF.